This T cell receptor beta chain was sequenced during a study of CD8 T cells in ankylosing spondylitis. Study-level findings and limits: Disease-linked clones reportedly showed significant enrichment in matched ankylosing spondylitis synovial fluid. A TCR beta motif of fewer than ten highly homologous variants seemed to mark ankylosing spondylitis blood. In synovial fluid and blood from reactive arthritis, some motif variants were previously reported.

Quantitative barcoded 5'-RACE was used to prepare TCR beta libraries. A single record per CDR3 protein comes from TCRdb applying MiXCR to the 5' RACE reads. The table has 100,000 to 150,000 distinct CDR3 sequences, around 9.7% seen once. The V and J ends lost 0 bases and 4 bases respectively, with 13 bases between them. CDR1 and CDR2 from the germline V gene are SGDLS and YYNGEE. The CDR3 is made up of 15 amino acids. This clonotype was observed many times. Its cognate antigen is unknown. The clonotype comes from a male donor with ankylosing spondylitis or in good health (not recorded which). The specimen sequenced was blood, either unsorted or a sorted T cell fraction (not recorded which). The chain joins TRBV9 to TRBJ2-5; D is unclear. CDR3 sequence (DNA): TGTGCCAGCAGCGTAGAGGATTACGGCGGAGAGACCCAGTACTTC. Amino acid sequence: CASSVEDYGGETQYF.